The 11 T cell receptor beta chains below all came from one sample that was sequenced in a study of blood T cell repertoires in COVID-19. TCRdb's table, derived via immunoSEQ multiplex PCR, lists solely in-frame clones and lacks some. The repertoire holds 30,000 or so clones, about 80% seen once, with approximately 3.6% in the top ten. The sequencing input was peripheral blood. The origin of the receptors is a man between 50 and 59 years old with acute or convalescent COVID-19.

V gene TRBV7-2 combines with J gene TRBJ2-1; 7 nucleotides align to TRBD2. The length of the CDR3 is 15 residues. Germline V gene lookup returns CDR1 SGHTA and CDR2 FQGNSA. V shed 0 bases, J shed 5 bases, and the junction held 4 bases outside the gene matches. CDR3 DNA: TGTGCCAGCAGCTTAGCGGCGGGGGAACACAATGAGCAGTTCTTC. It translates to CASSLAAGEHNEQFF.

CDR3 coding DNA: TGTGCCAGTAGCAAAGGCCCGGGTTTCGACACTGAAGCTTTCTTT. Translating gives CASSKGPGFDTEAFF. The J gene is TRBJ1-1, the V gene TRBV19; D is ambiguous. There are 15 residues in the CDR3. The germline V gene encodes CDR1 LNHDA and CDR2 SQIVND (reference sequence). The V end lost 6 bases, the J end lost 3 bases, and 17 bases lay between the germline ends. Drawing the rest from reference TRBV19 and TRBJ1-1, the complete variable domain is DGGITQSPKYLFRKEGQNVTLSCEQNLNHDAMYWYRQDPGQGLRLIYYSQIVNDFQKGDIAEGYSVSREKKESFPLTVTSAQKNPTAFYLCASSKGPGFDTEAFFGQGTRLTVV.

The chain couples TRBV9 to TRBJ1-6; 7 bases fit TRBD1. CDR3 length equals 16 residues. With V trimmed by 4 bases and J by 5 bases, 9 bases remained unmatched. Germline CDR1 and CDR2: SGDLS and YYNGEE. CDR3 loop: CASSTHPGTDNSPLHF. CDR3 DNA sequence: TGTGCCAGCAGCACACACCCCGGGACAGATAATTCACCCCTCCACTTT.

V usage is TRBV20-1 and J usage is TRBJ2-1; 12 bases align to TRBD2. This CDR3 is 18 amino acids long. Trimming removed 3 bases from V and 7 bases from J; junction bases left unmatched: 16. Germline lookup yields CDR1 DFQATT and CDR2 SNEGSKA (reference sequence). CDR3 in amino acids: CSASLEASGRAQLNEQFF. The DNA of the CDR3 is TGCAGTGCTAGTCTAGAGGCTAGCGGGAGGGCCCAATTGAATGAGCAGTTCTTC.

The gene calls are TRBV6-5 and TRBJ2-1; 7 nucleotides align to TRBD2. J was trimmed by 4 bases and V by 2 bases; bases with no gene match: 8. The germline V gene has CDR1 MNHEY and CDR2 SVGAGI. The CDR3 is 16 amino acids. The CDR3: CASSYVGTINYNEQFF. Written as DNA, the CDR3 is TGTGCCAGCAGTTACGTAGGGACTATCAATTACAATGAGCAGTTCTTC.

The chain combines TRBV18 with TRBJ1-2; TRBD1 aligns across 7 bases. There are 14 residues in the CDR3. Trimming at V came to 5 bases and at J to 2 bases, leaving 5 bases not matched to a gene. Germline V lookup: CDR1 KGHSH, CDR2 LQKENI. CDR3 loop: CASSTQTGNYGYTF. The CDR3 DNA reads TGTGCCAGCTCAACCCAGACAGGGAACTATGGCTACACCTTC.

The gene calls are TRBV2 and TRBJ2-7; maybe TRBD2 (5 bases). V was clipped by 7 bases and J by 3 bases, with 16 bases between them. CDR3 size: 14 residues. Per the germline V gene, CDR1 is SNHLY and CDR2 is FYNNEI. CDR3 DNA sequence: TGTGCCAGCAAGGGTGGGAGCGTAGGCTACGAGCAGTACTTC. As protein: CASKGGSVGYEQYF.

The V call is TRBV27, the J call TRBJ2-1; 8 bases are shared with TRBD1. Germline trimming cut 2 bases from V and 8 bases from J; bases unmatched to any gene: 8. The CDR3 covers 15 residues. Germline values: CDR1 MNHEY, CDR2 SMNVEV (reference sequence). This chain's CDR3 is CASSLAQGGFYEQFF. The CDR3 bases are TGTGCCAGCAGTTTAGCACAGGGGGGATTTTATGAGCAGTTCTTC.

The rearrangement joins TRBV28 to TRBJ1-6; 8 bases map to TRBD1. CDR3 length equals 16 residues. In germline, CDR1 is MDHEN, CDR2 SYDVKM. After removal of 8 bases from V and 5 bases from J, the junction contained 11 bases not matched to a gene. CDR3 coding DNA: TGTGCCAGCCAGGGGGCGCTAGGCCTAGATAATTCACCCCTCCACTTT. Residues: CASQGALGLDNSPLHF.

The V and J genes are TRBV4-1 and TRBJ1-4; no reliable D call. From germline, CDR1 is MGHRA and CDR2 YSYEKL. The CDR3 runs to 14 residues. The ends were cut back, 9 bases at V and 2 bases at J, with 13 bases in the middle. CDR3 residues: CASQTPGTNEKLFF. CDR3 coding DNA: TGCGCCAGTCAGACGCCAGGCACTAATGAAAAACTGTTTTTT.

The genes are TRBV6-6 and TRBJ1-5, with D perhaps matching TRBD1 (5 bases). CDR1 is MNHNY and CDR2 is SVGAGI in the germline V gene (reference sequence). The V end was cut by 6 bases, the J end by 2 bases, with 11 bases between. CDR3 size: 14 residues. CDR3 DNA sequence: TGTGCCAGCAGATTACAGGTTCGCAATCAGCCCCAGCATTTT. Translated: CASRLQVRNQPQHF.